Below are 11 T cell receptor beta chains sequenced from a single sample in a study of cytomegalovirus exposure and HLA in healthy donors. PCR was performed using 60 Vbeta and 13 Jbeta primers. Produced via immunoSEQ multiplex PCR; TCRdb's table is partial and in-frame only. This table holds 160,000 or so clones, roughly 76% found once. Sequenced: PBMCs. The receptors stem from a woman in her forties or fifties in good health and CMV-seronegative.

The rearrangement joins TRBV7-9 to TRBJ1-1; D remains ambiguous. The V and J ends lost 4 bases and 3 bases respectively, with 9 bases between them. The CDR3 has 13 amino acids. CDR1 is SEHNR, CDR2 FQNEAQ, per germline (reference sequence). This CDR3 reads CASSSQRDTEAFF. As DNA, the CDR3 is TGTGCCAGCAGCTCACAGCGGGACACTGAAGCTTTCTTT.

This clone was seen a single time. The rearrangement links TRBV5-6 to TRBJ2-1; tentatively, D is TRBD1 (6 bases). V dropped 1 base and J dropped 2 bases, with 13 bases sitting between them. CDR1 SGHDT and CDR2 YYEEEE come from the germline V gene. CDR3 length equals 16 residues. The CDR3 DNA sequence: TGTGCCAGCAGCTTGTGGGGGCTTAGTACCTACAATGAGCAGTTCTTC. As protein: CASSLWGLSTYNEQFF. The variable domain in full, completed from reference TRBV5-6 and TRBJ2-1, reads DAGVTQSPTHLIKTRGQQVTLRCSPKSGHDTVSWYQQALGQGPQFIFQYYEEEERQRGNFPDRFSGHQFPNYSSELNVNALLLGDSALYLCASSLWGLSTYNEQFFGPGTRLTVL.

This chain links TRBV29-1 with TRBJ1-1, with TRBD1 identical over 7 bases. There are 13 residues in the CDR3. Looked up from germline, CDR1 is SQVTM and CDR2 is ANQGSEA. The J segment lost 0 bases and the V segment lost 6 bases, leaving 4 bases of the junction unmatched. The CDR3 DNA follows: TGCAGCGTCCGAGACAGGGTGAACACTGAAGCTTTCTTT. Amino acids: CSVRDRVNTEAFF.

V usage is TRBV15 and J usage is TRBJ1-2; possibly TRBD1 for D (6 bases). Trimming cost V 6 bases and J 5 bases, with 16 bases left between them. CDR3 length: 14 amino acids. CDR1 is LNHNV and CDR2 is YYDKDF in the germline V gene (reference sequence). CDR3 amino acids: CATRQGRASYGYTF. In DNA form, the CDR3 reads TGTGCCACCAGGCAGGGGCGCGCATCGTATGGCTACACCTTC. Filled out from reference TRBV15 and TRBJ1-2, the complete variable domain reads DAMVIQNPRYQVTQFGKPVTLSCSQTLNHNVMYWYQQKSSQAPKLLFHYYDKDFNNEADTPDNFQSRRPNTSFCFLDIRSPGLGDTAMYLCATRQGRASYGYTFGSGTRLTVV.

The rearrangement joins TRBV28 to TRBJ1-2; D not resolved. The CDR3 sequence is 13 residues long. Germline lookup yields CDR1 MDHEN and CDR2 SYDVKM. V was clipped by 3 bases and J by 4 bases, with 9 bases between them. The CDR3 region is CASSLAAFYGYTF. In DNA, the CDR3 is TGTGCCAGCAGTTTGGCAGCGTTCTATGGCTACACCTTC.

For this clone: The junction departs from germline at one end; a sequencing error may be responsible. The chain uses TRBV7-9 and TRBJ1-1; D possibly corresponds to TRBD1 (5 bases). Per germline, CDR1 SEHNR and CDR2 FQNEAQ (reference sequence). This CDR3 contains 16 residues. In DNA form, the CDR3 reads TGTTCCAGCAGCTTAGATGGGAGGGGTTGGGACACTGAAGCTTTCTTT. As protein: CSSSLDGRGWDTEAFF.

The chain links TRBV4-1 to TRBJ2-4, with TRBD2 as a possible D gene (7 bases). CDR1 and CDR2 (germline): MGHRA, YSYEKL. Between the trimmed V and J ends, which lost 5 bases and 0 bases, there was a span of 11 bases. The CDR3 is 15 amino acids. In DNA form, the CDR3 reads TGCGCCAGCAGCATGGGGGGGCTAGCCAAAAACATTCAGTACTTC. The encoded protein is CASSMGGLAKNIQYF.

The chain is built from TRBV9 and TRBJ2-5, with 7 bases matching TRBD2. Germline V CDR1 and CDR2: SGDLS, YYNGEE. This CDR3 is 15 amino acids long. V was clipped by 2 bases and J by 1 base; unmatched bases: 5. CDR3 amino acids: CASSVGGRVQETQYF. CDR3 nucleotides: TGTGCCAGCAGCGTTGGGGGGAGGGTCCAAGAGACCCAGTACTTC.

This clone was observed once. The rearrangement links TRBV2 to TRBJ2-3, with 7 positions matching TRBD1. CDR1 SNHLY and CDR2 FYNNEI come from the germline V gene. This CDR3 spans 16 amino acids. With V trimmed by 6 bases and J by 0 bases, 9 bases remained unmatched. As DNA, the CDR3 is TGTGCCAGCAGCCCGCACAGGGGTACCAGCACAGATACGCAGTATTTT. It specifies CASSPHRGTSTDTQYF.

The CDR3: CSVPDSSFEQFF. CDR3 in DNA: TGCAGCGTACCTGATTCTAGCTTCGAGCAGTTCTTC. The chain has TRBV29-1 and TRBJ2-1; perhaps TRBD2 as D (5 bases). Germline CDR1 is SQVTM and CDR2 is ANQGSEA. Trimming removed 6 bases at V and 10 bases at J, with 16 bases between. The CDR3 runs 12 residues.

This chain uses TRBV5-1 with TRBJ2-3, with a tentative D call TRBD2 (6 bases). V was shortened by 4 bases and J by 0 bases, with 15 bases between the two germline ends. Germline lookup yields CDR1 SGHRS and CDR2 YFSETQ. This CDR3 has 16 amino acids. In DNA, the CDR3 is TGCGCCAGCAGCCTCGTTCTCGGGGGAAGCACAGATACGCAGTATTTT. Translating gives CASSLVLGGSTDTQYF.